Shown below are 26 T cell receptor beta chains from a single sample sequenced in a study of post-analysis software for immune sequencing data. No cognate antigen is known for these TCRs. The TCR beta cDNA libraries contained unique molecular identifiers. TCRdb passed the PCR reads through MiXCR, listing each CDR3 protein once. This sample has 820,000 or so distinct CDR3 sequences; about 50% occur once, and the top ten carry 4.6%. Study-level results: With TRBV5-6, TRBV5-1 and TRBV20-1 included, about five TRBV segments were more frequent in patients than in controls.

The sample was blood. The source is a girl aged 5-17 years with multiple sclerosis.

The V gene is TRBV11-2, the J gene TRBJ2-3; the D gene is possibly TRBD1 (5 bases). The CDR3 loop spans 14 amino acids. Trimming removed 1 base from V and 4 bases from J, with 9 bases in between. Germline V gene data show CDR1 as SGHAT and CDR2 as FQNNGV. As DNA, the CDR3 is TGTGCCAGCAGCTTAGCAGGGATGCCAGATACGCAGTATTTT. This translates into CASSLAGMPDTQYF.

This sequence joins TRBV7-2 and TRBJ2-5; perhaps TRBD2 as D (6 bases). The end of the DNA is better explained by TRBJ2-7, so the J call may be wrong. Per germline, CDR1 SGHTA and CDR2 FQGNSA. The length of the CDR3 is 13 residues. For the CDR3, the DNA is TGTGCCAGCAGCTCAACGCGGGACTACGAGCAGTACTTC. Translated, it gives CASSSTRDYEQYF.

The sample holds one count of this clonotype. V usage is TRBV9 and J usage is TRBJ2-7; D is undetermined. Trimming shortened V by 5 bases and J by 7 bases, and 22 bases separated the two germline ends. Germline V CDR1 and CDR2: SGDLS, YYNGEE. The CDR3 consists of 15 residues. The DNA for the CDR3 is TGTGCCAGCAGTCGCTCTGGTAGCAGACTGGAAGAGCAGTACTTC. Its protein is CASSRSGSRLEEQYF.

The V and J genes are TRBV14 and TRBJ2-1; TRBD2 might be the D (6 bases). Germline values: CDR1 SGHDN, CDR2 FVKESK. Deletions cut 10 bases from V and 8 bases from J, with 18 bases between. This CDR3 region has 13 residues. CDR3 protein: CATQLGGRHEQFF. DNA of the CDR3: TGTGCCACCCAGCTTGGGGGGAGACATGAGCAGTTCTTC.

This sequence joins TRBV7-9 and TRBJ2-5; D perhaps matches TRBD1 (7 bases). Looked up from germline, CDR1 is SEHNR and CDR2 is FQNEAQ (reference sequence). The CDR3 runs 14 residues. V was pared by 5 bases and J by 2 bases, with 12 bases between. CDR3 in amino acids: CASSTRDRQETQYF. CDR3 in DNA: TGTGCCAGCAGCACGCGGGACAGACAAGAGACCCAGTACTTC.

This clonotype has only a few counts. V usage is TRBV6-1 and J usage is TRBJ2-4, with 9 nucleotides matching TRBD2. The DNA end lines up better with TRBJ2-7; the J call may be wrong. The CDR3 runs to 14 residues. Germline CDR1 MNHNS, CDR2 SASEGT. Here the CDR3 DNA reads TGTGCCAGCAGTGTCGGACTAGCGATCTACGAGCAGTACTTC. As protein: CASSVGLAIYEQYF.

CDR3 protein: CSARDYRGEETQYF. The CDR3 DNA reads as TGCAGTGCTAGAGATTACAGGGGCGAAGAGACCCAGTACTTC. The chain has TRBV20-1 and TRBJ2-5, with TRBD1 matching 7 bases. CDR1 is DFQATT and CDR2 is SNEGSKA in the germline V gene (reference sequence). The CDR3 runs 14 residues. The trim removed 0 bases at V and 3 bases at J, leaving 4 bases unmatched.

The genes are TRBV3-1 and TRBJ2-7, with TRBD2 identical over 11 bases. The germline V gene has CDR1 LGHDT and CDR2 YNNKEL (reference sequence). The ends lost 6 bases at V and 0 bases at J; junction bases unmatched: 25. The length of the CDR3 is 22 residues. The CDR3 sequence: CASSLQGLAGGHNESSSYEQYF. CDR3 bases: TGTGCCAGCAGTCTTCAGGGTCTAGCGGGGGGTCATAACGAATCGAGCTCCTACGAGCAGTACTTC.

This clonotype showed up just a few times. The chain joins TRBV10-3 to TRBJ2-1; no clear D. Trimming left V 4 bases short and J 10 bases short, with 14 bases between. CDR1 ENHRY and CDR2 SYGVKD come from the germline V gene. CDR3 length: 13 amino acids. In nucleotides, the CDR3 is TGTGCCATCAGTGTCCCCGGGTTCTGGGAGCAGTTCTTC. Amino acid sequence: CAISVPGFWEQFF.

This chain uses TRBV24-1 with TRBJ1-2; D not certain. Germline-derived CDR1 and CDR2 are KGHDR and SFDVKD. This CDR3 has 13 residues. Between the trimmed V and J ends, which lost 7 bases and 8 bases, there was a span of 16 bases. CDR3 amino acids: CATSATGIGGYTF. The CDR3 region has the DNA TGTGCCACCAGCGCGACCGGGATTGGGGGCTACACCTTC.

This sequence joins TRBV29-1 and TRBJ1-1; maybe TRBD1 (5 bases). CDR1 SQVTM and CDR2 ANQGSEA come from the germline V gene. The CDR3 extends over 15 amino acids. Trimming shortened V by 6 bases and J by 3 bases, and 20 bases separated the two germline ends. The CDR3 loop reads CSVGKRGRPDTEAFF. The CDR3 DNA reads as TGCAGCGTCGGAAAGAGGGGACGACCTGACACTGAAGCTTTCTTT.

The gene calls are TRBV5-1 and TRBJ2-1; D possibly uses TRBD1 or TRBD2 (6 bases each). V lost 0 bases to trimming and J lost 6 bases, with 13 bases between them. CDR1 SGHRS and CDR2 YFSETQ come from the germline V gene. The CDR3 has 15 amino acids. The CDR3 spells CASSLGGALVNEQFF. As DNA, the CDR3 is TGCGCCAGCAGCTTGGGGGGGGCATTGGTCAATGAGCAGTTCTTC.

V is TRBV20-1 and J is TRBJ2-4, with TRBD2 matching 13 bases. The J call may be wrong; the DNA end is better matched by TRBJ2-7. Germline V lookup: CDR1 DFQATT, CDR2 SNEGSKA (reference sequence). The CDR3 length is 14 residues. CDR3 nucleotide sequence: TGCAGTGCTAGATTACTAGCGGGGGGGGACGAGCAGTACTTC. Residues: CSARLLAGGDEQYF.

The rearrangement joins TRBV12-3 or TRBV12-4 to TRBJ2-1, with TRBD2 identical over 12 bases. This CDR3 is built from 14 residues. The V and J ends lost 6 bases and 9 bases, in that order; junction bases with no gene match: 6. CDR3 sequence: CASRTSGSAGEQFF. As DNA, the CDR3 is TGTGCCAGCAGGACTAGCGGGAGTGCCGGTGAGCAGTTCTTC.

V gene TRBV19 combines with J gene TRBJ2-5; TRBD2 matches at 7 bases. V gave up 5 bases and J gave up 11 bases; unmatched junction bases: 14. Germline CDR1 and CDR2: LNHDA and SQIVND (reference sequence). This CDR3 is 14 amino acids long. CDR3 amino acids: CASSPEGLPWEQYF. The DNA of the CDR3 is TGTGCCAGTAGTCCCGAGGGACTACCTTGGGAGCAGTACTTC.

The chain joins TRBV3-1 to TRBJ2-7; D could derive from TRBD1 or TRBD2 (5 bases each). CDR1 and CDR2 (germline): LGHDT, YNNKEL (reference sequence). CDR3 length: 15 residues. V dropped 5 bases and J dropped 2 bases, with 16 bases sitting between them. The CDR3 DNA reads TGTGCCAGCAGCGGGACCATAATAAGTACCTACGAGCAGTACTTC. Translation: CASSGTIISTYEQYF.

This clonotype came up a few times. This chain joins TRBV29-1 and TRBJ2-6, with D perhaps TRBD1 (6 bases). This CDR3 comprises 15 residues. The germline V gene has CDR1 SQVTM and CDR2 ANQGSEA. V lost 1 base to trimming and J lost 2 bases, with 9 bases between them. Here the CDR3 DNA reads TGCAGCGTTGAAGCCGCAGGGGCTGGGGCCAACGTCCTGACTTTC. Translating it yields CSVEAAGAGANVLTF. The full variable domain, its missing parts supplied by reference TRBV29-1 and TRBJ2-6, is SAVISQKPSRDICQRGTSLTIQCQVDSQVTMMFWYRQQPGQSLTLIATANQGSEATYESGFVIDKFPISRPNLTFSTLTVSNMSPEDSSIYLCSVEAAGAGANVLTFGAGSRLTVL.

The genes are TRBV9 and TRBJ1-1; D remains ambiguous. This CDR3 is built from 14 residues. V was clipped by 0 bases and J by 2 bases, with 8 bases between them. Per germline, CDR1 SGDLS and CDR2 YYNGEE. CDR3 sequence (DNA): TGTGCCAGCAGCGTAGATGCACTTAACACTGAAGCTTTCTTT. It specifies CASSVDALNTEAFF.

In its sample, this clonotype was seen a few times. The chain employs TRBV2 and TRBJ1-2; D might be TRBD1 (5 bases). This CDR3 is built from 12 residues. In germline, CDR1 is SNHLY, CDR2 FYNNEI. V was shortened by 4 bases and J by 8 bases, with 11 bases between the two germline ends. The CDR3 coding sequence is TGTGCCAGCAGTGCAGCAGGGATCGGCTACACCTTC. Translated: CASSAAGIGYTF.

The chain combines TRBV7-8 with TRBJ2-5; 9 bases are a match to TRBD2. The J call is doubtful: the DNA matches TRBJ2-7 better. The CDR3 covers 17 residues. Germline CDR1 and CDR2: SGHVS and FQNEAQ. The CDR3 sequence: CASSHWLETSGLYEQYF. CDR3 nucleotide sequence: TGTGCCAGCAGCCATTGGCTTGAGACTAGCGGTCTCTACGAGCAGTACTTC.

The V call is TRBV10-3, the J call TRBJ2-7; D unresolved. Germline V gene lookup returns CDR1 ENHRY and CDR2 SYGVKD. Between the trimmed V and J ends, which lost 6 bases and 3 bases, there was a span of 6 bases. This CDR3 has 11 residues. The CDR3 DNA sequence: TGTGCCATCAGCCGAGACTACGAGCAGTACTTC. This encodes CAISRDYEQYF.

This clonotype was picked up a small number of times. This sequence joins TRBV4-2 and TRBJ2-3, with D possibly matching TRBD2 (5 bases). The CDR3 covers 17 residues. V lost 0 bases and J 6 bases, leaving 19 bases between the germline ends. The germline V gene encodes CDR1 LGHNA and CDR2 YNFKEQ. The CDR3 region is CASSQDYRDDASDTQYF. DNA of the CDR3: TGTGCCAGCAGCCAAGATTACCGGGATGACGCTTCCGATACGCAGTATTTT.

V is TRBV20-1 and J is TRBJ1-5; unclear D gene. The CDR3 totals 13 residues. Germline loops: CDR1 DFQATT, CDR2 SNEGSKA (reference sequence). V was shortened by 3 bases and J by 5 bases, with 11 bases between the two germline ends. CDR3 sequence (DNA): TGCAGTGCTAGTCTCGGGGAATATCAGCCCCAGCATTTT. Translating gives CSASLGEYQPQHF.

J is TRBJ2-7 and V is TRBV20-1; TRBD1 matches at 10 bases. The CDR3 is 13 residues long. V was pared by 6 bases and J by 7 bases, with 9 bases of the junction left unmatched. Germline CDR1 DFQATT, CDR2 SNEGSKA (reference sequence). In nucleotides, the CDR3 is TGCAGTGCCGGGGACAGGGGATTGGGGGAGCAGTACTTC. Translated: CSAGDRGLGEQYF.

V and J are TRBV13 and TRBJ2-3; 9 bases align to TRBD2. Germline CDR1 reads PRHDT; CDR2 reads FYEKMQ (reference sequence). J gave up 5 bases and V 1 base, and 10 bases lay outside the gene matches. The CDR3 contains 17 residues. CDR3 in amino acids: CASSLVRSAGGIDTQYF. Written as DNA, the CDR3 is TGTGCCAGCAGCTTAGTTCGCTCAGCGGGGGGCATAGATACGCAGTATTTT.

This clonotype was counted between two and nine times. The gene calls are TRBV7-9 and TRBJ1-5; D is uncertain. Per the germline V gene, CDR1 is SEHNR and CDR2 is FQNEAQ (reference sequence). The CDR3 totals 14 residues. V lost 5 bases and J 7 bases, leaving 15 bases between the germline ends. The CDR3 loop is CASSPLKSGQPQHF. CDR3 in DNA: TGTGCCAGCAGCCCCCTTAAATCGGGGCAGCCCCAGCATTTT.